Listed below are T cell receptor beta chains from one sample, sequenced in a study of blood T cell repertoires in COVID-19. Measured with immunoSEQ multiplex PCR; TCRdb has only the in-frame clones, and not every one. The sample shows fewer than 500,000 clones, around 90% of them seen only once. Material: PBMCs or T cells enriched from blood (not recorded which). These receptors were collected from a woman in her late teens or twenties with acute COVID-19. The CDR3 runs from the conserved cysteine through the conserved F or W. D genes are given only for firm matches. Only part of the rows carry a size: once, few, many, or a class if the clone is expanded.

TRBJ1-3 . TRBV5-1 . TGCGCCAGCAGCTTGGATGAAGGGGCAGACACCATATATTTT CASSLDEGADTIYF
TRBJ2-2 . TRBV4-2 . TGTGCCAGCAGCCAAGAAGGACAGCACACCGGGGAGCTGTTTTTT CASSQEGQHTGELFF
TRBJ2-7 . TRBV29-1 . TGCAGCGTTGTTCTAGACAGCTCCTACGAGCAGTACTTC CSVVLDSSYEQYF
TRBJ1-6 . TRBV6-5 TRBD1 TGTGCCAGCAGTTCACCGGGACAGATATATAATTCACCCCTCCACTTT CASSSPGQIYNSPLHF
TRBJ1-1 . TRBV10-3 . TGTGCCATCACTGACAGGATCTCTGAAGCTTTCTTT CAITDRISEAFF
TRBJ2-7 once TRBV28 TRBD2 TGTGCCAGCAGTGATCCGCTCCTTGTTCTAGCGGAGAATAACTACGAGCAGTACTTC CASSDPLLVLAENNYEQYF
TRBJ2-7 . TRBV6-5 TRBD1 TGTGCCAGCATTTTAAGGACAGGGAACTACGAGCAGTACTTC CASILRTGNYEQYF
TRBJ2-1 few TRBV20-1 . TGCAGTGCTGGTGAAGTCTCGGGAGCGCACAATGAGCAGTTCTTC CSAGEVSGAHNEQFF
TRBJ2-1 . TRBV9 TRBD2 TGTGCCAGCAGCGTGACCGGGACTAGCGGATACAATGAGCAGTTCTTC CASSVTGTSGYNEQFF
TRBJ2-7 . TRBV4-1 . TGCGCCAGCAGCCAAGTCACCAGGGGTGCCTACGAGCAGTACTTC CASSQVTRGAYEQYF
TRBJ2-5 . TRBV7-9 . TGTGCCAGCAGCTACGGACAGCCGCGGGAGACCCAGTACTTC CASSYGQPRETQYF
TRBJ1-2 once TRBV12-3/TRBV12-4 . TGTGCCAGCAGTGCTACAGGTGTCTATGGCTACACCTTC CASSATGVYGYTF
TRBJ1-1 few TRBV27 . TGTGCCAGCAGACCGACAATGAACACTGAAGCTTTCTTT CASRPTMNTEAFF
TRBJ1-4 . TRBV5-4 . TGTGCCAGCAGCTCAGATCCGGGGCGCGGGGAGGAAAAACTGTTTTTT CASSSDPGRGEEKLFF
TRBJ1-5 . TRBV7-7 . TGTGCCAGCAGCTTCCCAGGTAGGTTTAATCAGCCCCAGCATTTT CASSFPGRFNQPQHF
TRBJ2-1 . TRBV19 . TGTGCCAGTAGTATGGGGTGGGGCAGCAATGAGCAGTTCTTC CASSMGWGSNEQFF
TRBJ2-3 . TRBV9 TRBD1 TGTGCCAGCAGCCCCGGACAGGGGGCAGATACGCAGTATTTT CASSPGQGADTQYF
TRBJ2-1 . TRBV7-9 TRBD2 TGTGCCAGCAGCACACTGTCTGACGGGGGGGCTTTTGAGAATGAGCAGTTCTTC CASSTLSDGGAFENEQFF
TRBJ1-2 . TRBV21-1 . TGTGCCAGCAGCAAGGACAGGGAAAGTGGCTACACCTTC CASSKDRESGYTF
TRBJ1-6 . TRBV10-3 . TGTGCCATCCAGACGGGGAGCTCCTATAATTCACCCCTCCACTTT CAIQTGSSYNSPLHF
TRBJ1-1 few TRBV11-1 . TGTGCCAGCAGCTTAGCGCGGGGGAACACTGAAGCTTTCTTT CASSLARGNTEAFF
TRBJ1-5 . TRBV2 TRBD1 TGTGCCAGCAGCGACCCCGCCCGGGACAGAAATCAGCCCCAGCATTTT CASSDPARDRNQPQHF
TRBJ1-2 . TRBV6-1 . TGTGCCAGCAGTGAAGGGCAGAGCGGAGATGGCTACACCTTC CASSEGQSGDGYTF
TRBJ1-2 . TRBV5-1 . TGCGCCAGCAGCATAGACAGCCGCTATGGCTACACCTTC CASSIDSRYGYTF
TRBJ2-1 . TRBV7-9 . TGTGCCAGCAGCTTCTCGGGGGTTACGAAATCCTACAATGAGCAGTTCTTC CASSFSGVTKSYNEQFF
TRBJ1-5 . TRBV19 . TGTGCCAGTAGTATCGACAGCTTCCGTCAGCCCCAGCATTTT CASSIDSFRQPQHF
TRBJ1-2 . TRBV19 . TGTGCCAGTACAGGGTATAATAACTATGGCTACACCTTC CASTGYNNYGYTF
TRBJ2-5 . TRBV19 . TGTGCCAGCTCGGCGGATCTTTACCAAGAGACCCAGTACTTC CASSADLYQETQYF
TRBJ2-7 few TRBV4-1 . TGCGCCAGCAGCCAAGAGCGGGCTAGATACGAGCAGTACTTC CASSQERARYEQYF
TRBJ1-5 . TRBV19 TRBD1 TGTGCCAGTAGTAGATTTGGGCCCGGGACAGTTAATCAGCCCCAGCATTTT CASSRFGPGTVNQPQHF
TRBJ2-7 . TRBV18 . TGTGCCAGCTCACCGGACACCAAAATCCTAGGGGAGCAGTACTTC CASSPDTKILGEQYF
TRBJ1-3 . TRBV12-3/TRBV12-4 . TGTGCCAGCAGACAAAGCTCTGGAAACACCATATATTTT CASRQSSGNTIYF
TRBJ1-4 . TRBV7-9 . TGTGCCAGCAGCTTCATTCGGGGGTCCGGTAATGAAAAACTGTTTTTT CASSFIRGSGNEKLFF
TRBJ2-1 . TRBV10-3 TRBD1 TGTGCCATCAGCCTCACCACCGGGACAGGCTACAATGAGCAGTTCTTC CAISLTTGTGYNEQFF
TRBJ2-7 . TRBV6-5 TRBD1 TGTGCCAGCAGTTATGACAGGGGGACTCACGAGCAGTACTTC CASSYDRGTHEQYF
TRBJ1-2 . TRBV14 . TGTGCCAGCAGCCCCGGGGCTAACTATGGCTACACCTTC CASSPGANYGYTF
TRBJ1-2 . TRBV29-1 . TGCAGCGTTGAAAACCTGGACAGACTTAACTATGGCTACACCTTC CSVENLDRLNYGYTF
TRBJ2-3 . TRBV14 TRBD2 TGTGCCAGCAGCCAACGCTTGGGTAGCGGGGAAACAGATACGCAGTATTTT CASSQRLGSGETDTQYF
TRBJ1-4 . TRBV10-1 TRBD1 TGCGCCAGCAGTGAGAAGGGGACAGACGAGTGGTGCCCGAGGGAAAAACTGTTTTTT CASSEKGTDEWCPREKLFF
TRBJ2-1 once TRBV28 TRBD2 TGTGCCAGCAGTTTCGGACTAGAACTCTACAATGAGCAGTTCTTC CASSFGLELYNEQFF
TRBJ2-2 few TRBV3-1/TRBV3-2 TRBD1 TGTGCCAGCAGCCAACCGGGACAGGCGGACGCCGGGGAGCTGTTTTTT CASSQPGQADAGELFF
TRBJ2-1 . TRBV2 . TGTGCCAGCCCCGCCGGGGGGCCATACAATGAGCAGTTCTTC CASPAGGPYNEQFF
TRBJ1-6 . TRBV6-5 . TGTGCCAGCAGCCTCTCGGGGACAAATTCACCCCTCCACTTT CASSLSGTNSPLHF
TRBJ2-7 once TRBV24-1 TRBD1 TGTGCCACCAGTGGGGTCCGACAGGGCTCAACTACGGAAGAGCAGTACTTC CATSGVRQGSTTEEQYF
TRBJ1-3 . TRBV6-6 TRBD1 TGTGCCAGCAGTTTCACATCCGGGACAGCTGGAAACACCATATATTTT CASSFTSGTAGNTIYF